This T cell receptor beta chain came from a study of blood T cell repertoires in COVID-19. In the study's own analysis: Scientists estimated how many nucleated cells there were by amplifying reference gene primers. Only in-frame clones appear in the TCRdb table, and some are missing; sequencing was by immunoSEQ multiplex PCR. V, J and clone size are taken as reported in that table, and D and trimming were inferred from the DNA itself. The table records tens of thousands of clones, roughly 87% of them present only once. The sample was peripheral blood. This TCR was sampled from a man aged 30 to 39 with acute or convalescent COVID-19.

The DNA of the CDR3 is TGTGCCAGTAGCCGTCTAGCGGGAGGCGGGAATGAGCAGTTCTTC. Protein sequence: CASSRLAGGGNEQFF. This rearrangement joins TRBV19 to TRBJ2-1; 11 bases agree with TRBD2. Germline-derived CDR1 and CDR2 are LNHDA and SQIVND (reference sequence). The CDR3 is 15 residues long. Unmatched junction bases numbered 8, after V lost 6 bases and J lost 7 bases.